A selection of T cell receptor beta chains follows, all from one sample in a study of cytomegalovirus exposure and HLA in healthy donors. TCRdb's table, derived via immunoSEQ multiplex PCR, lists solely in-frame clones and lacks some. The sample holds 200,000 to 250,000 clones, approximately 82% seen once. Input material: PBMCs. These receptors all stem from a middle-aged woman in good health and CMV-seronegative. CDR3s include the opening cysteine and the closing phenylalanine or tryptophan. The D gene is left open where the match is weak. Part of the rows lack a size; the others show once, few, many or a class for expanded clones.

CDR3aa: CASSQSRGRLNTEAFF
CDR3nt: TGTGCCAGCAGCCAATCGCGGGGCAGGTTGAACACTGAAGCTTTCTTT
d_gene: .
len: 16
abundance: .
j_gene: TRBJ1-1
v_gene: TRBV7-3

CDR3aa: CASSFLSISYGYTF
CDR3nt: TGCGCCAGCAGCTTCCTATCCATATCCTATGGCTACACCTTC
d_gene: .
len: 14
abundance: .
j_gene: TRBJ1-2
v_gene: TRBV5-1

CDR3aa: CASSYNSGQGNEQFF
CDR3nt: TGTGCCAGCAGCTACAACTCGGGACAGGGTAATGAGCAGTTCTTC
d_gene: TRBD1
len: 15
abundance: once
j_gene: TRBJ2-1
v_gene: TRBV7-8

CDR3aa: CASSKTGRNTEAFF
CDR3nt: TGTGCCAGCAGTAAAACCGGGAGGAACACTGAAGCTTTCTTT
d_gene: .
len: 14
abundance: .
j_gene: TRBJ1-1
v_gene: TRBV6-1

CDR3aa: CATSRDLSGSSYEQYF
CDR3nt: TGTGCCACCAGCAGAGATCTCTCTGGGAGCTCCTACGAGCAGTACTTC
d_gene: .
len: 16
abundance: .
j_gene: TRBJ2-7
v_gene: TRBV15

CDR3aa: CASNRDRVNTEAFF
CDR3nt: TGTGCCAGCAACAGGGACAGGGTGAACACTGAAGCTTTCTTT
d_gene: TRBD1
len: 14
abundance: .
j_gene: TRBJ1-1
v_gene: TRBV6-5

CDR3aa: CASSIDLNYGYTF
CDR3nt: TGTGCCAGTAGTATAGACCTAAACTATGGCTACACCTTC
d_gene: .
len: 13
abundance: .
j_gene: TRBJ1-2
v_gene: TRBV19

CDR3aa: CASSHLRDRNTGELFF
CDR3nt: TGTGCCAGCAGTCACCTAAGGGACAGGAACACCGGGGAGCTGTTTTTT
d_gene: TRBD1
len: 16
abundance: .
j_gene: TRBJ2-2
v_gene: TRBV28

CDR3aa: CASSLPGTTNYGYTF
CDR3nt: TGTGCCAGCAGTCTCCCGGGAACCACTAACTATGGCTACACCTTC
d_gene: .
len: 15
abundance: .
j_gene: TRBJ1-2
v_gene: TRBV6-5

CDR3aa: CASSRGLAGGQAYNEQFF
CDR3nt: TGTGCCAGCAGCCGCGGACTAGCGGGGGGGCAGGCCTACAATGAGCAGTTCTTC
d_gene: TRBD2
len: 18
abundance: .
j_gene: TRBJ2-1
v_gene: TRBV4-2

CDR3aa: CASSPDSLYYEQYF
CDR3nt: TGTGCCAGCTCACCGGACAGCCTTTACTACGAGCAGTACTTC
d_gene: .
len: 14
abundance: .
j_gene: TRBJ2-7
v_gene: TRBV18

CDR3aa: CASRQESGVGELFF
CDR3nt: TGTGCCAGCAGACAGGAATCAGGGGTCGGGGAGCTGTTTTTT
d_gene: .
len: 14
abundance: .
j_gene: TRBJ2-2
v_gene: TRBV7-3

CDR3aa: CSDRVVVNEQFF
CDR3nt: TGTTCCGACAGGGTCGTTGTCAATGAGCAGTTCTTC
d_gene: TRBD1
len: 12
abundance: .
j_gene: TRBJ2-1
v_gene: TRBV7-9

CDR3aa: CASSLRVTSGGTGELFF
CDR3nt: TGTGCCAGCAGCTTGAGGGTGACTAGCGGGGGAACCGGGGAGCTGTTTTTT
d_gene: TRBD2
len: 17
abundance: .
j_gene: TRBJ2-2
v_gene: TRBV5-4

CDR3aa: CASSQGTNYEQYF
CDR3nt: TGTGCCAGCAGCCAGGGGACAAACTACGAGCAGTACTTC
d_gene: .
len: 13
abundance: once
j_gene: TRBJ2-7
v_gene: TRBV14

CDR3aa: CAWSVPETGDTQYF
CDR3nt: TGTGCCTGGAGTGTACCAGAGACAGGGGATACGCAGTATTTT
d_gene: TRBD1
len: 14
abundance: .
j_gene: TRBJ2-3
v_gene: TRBV30

CDR3aa: CASRSQENSPLHF
CDR3nt: TGTGCCAGCAGGTCACAGGAGAATTCACCCCTCCACTTT
d_gene: .
len: 13
abundance: .
j_gene: TRBJ1-6
v_gene: TRBV6-5

CDR3aa: CATNTQGVGTDTQYF
CDR3nt: TGTGCCACCAACACACAGGGGGTCGGCACAGATACGCAGTATTTT
d_gene: TRBD1
len: 15
abundance: .
j_gene: TRBJ2-3
v_gene: TRBV15